These 27 T cell receptor beta chains share one sample of origin, sequenced in a study of T cell clones after liver transplantation. TCRdb's copy holds only in-frame clones and misses some; the assay was immunoSEQ multiplex PCR. The sample has fewer than 70,000 clones, about two thirds seen once; the top ten hold approximately 15%. The starting material was CD4+ T cells from blood, obtained before liver transplant. These receptors all stem from a human donor who received a liver transplant.

The chain carries TRBV9 and TRBJ2-3; 7 bases line up with TRBD2. This CDR3 is built from 15 residues. Per the germline V gene, CDR1 is SGDLS and CDR2 is YYNGEE. The trim removed 7 bases at V and 0 bases at J, leaving 8 bases unmatched. CDR3 DNA: TGTGCCAGCCGAGCAGCGGGGATTAGCACAGATACGCAGTATTTT. It translates to CASRAAGISTDTQYF.

This clone came up a few times. V and J are TRBV6-1 and TRBJ1-1, with 9 bases identical to TRBD1. V lost 4 bases, J lost 10 bases, and 13 bases stayed unmatched. This CDR3 region has 15 residues. Germline values: CDR1 MNHNS, CDR2 SASEGT. The CDR3 region has the DNA TGTGCCAGCAGTGGGGGCTCAACAGGGGGCGCGAGAGCTTTCTTT. Its protein product is CASSGGSTGGARAFF.

CDR3 bases: TGTGCCTGGAGTCTGGCCCGGCAGGATGGCTACACCTTC. Amino acid sequence: CAWSLARQDGYTF. V is TRBV30 and J is TRBJ1-2; D not certain. The CDR3 has 13 amino acids. V was clipped by 2 bases and J by 6 bases, with 13 bases between them. Germline-derived CDR1 and CDR2 are GTSNPN and SVGIG (reference sequence).

V usage is TRBV2 and J usage is TRBJ1-4, with 7 bases matching TRBD1. CDR1 is SNHLY, CDR2 FYNNEI, per germline. There are 14 residues in the CDR3. J was trimmed by 2 bases and V by 5 bases; bases with no gene match: 2. The CDR3, as DNA: TGTGCCAGCAGTTTACAGGGGACTAATGAAAAACTGTTTTTT. This codes for CASSLQGTNEKLFF.

A few counts support this clone. V is TRBV6-4 and J is TRBJ2-7, with D perhaps TRBD1 (5 bases). V shed 0 bases and J shed 11 bases, with 11 bases lying between them. The CDR3 is made up of 12 amino acids. The germline gives CDR1 MRHNA, CDR2 SNTAGT. For the CDR3, the DNA is TGTGCCAGCAGTGACTCACGACAGACGGAGTACTTC. As protein: CASSDSRQTEYF.

The chain joins TRBV6-1 to TRBJ2-4; 9 bases fit TRBD2. This CDR3 contains 19 residues. V gave up 4 bases and J gave up 0 bases; unmatched junction bases: 13. The germline gives CDR1 MNHNS, CDR2 SASEGT. CDR3 region: CASSGGPGTSSLAKNIQYF. The CDR3, as DNA: TGTGCCAGCAGTGGCGGTCCCGGGACTAGCAGCCTAGCCAAAAACATTCAGTACTTC.

J is TRBJ2-3 and V is TRBV30, with TRBD2 matching 8 bases. The CDR3 spans 14 residues. CDR1 GTSNPN and CDR2 SVGIG come from the germline V gene (reference sequence). V was pared by 8 bases and J by 1 base, with 8 bases of the junction left unmatched. CDR3 sequence: CAHRRRGGTDTQYF. CDR3 coding DNA: TGTGCCCACAGAAGGCGGGGGGGCACAGATACGCAGTATTTT.

Here the CDR3 reads CASSLTGEAFF. Written as DNA, the CDR3 is TGCGCCAGCAGCCTGACAGGGGAAGCTTTCTTT. This chain links TRBV5-1 with TRBJ1-1, with TRBD1 matching 7 bases. J lost 8 bases, V lost 4 bases, and 2 bases had no gene match. CDR1 SGHRS and CDR2 YFSETQ come from the germline V gene. The CDR3 spans 11 residues. The whole variable domain, remainder taken from reference TRBV5-1 and TRBJ1-1, is KAGVTQTPRYLIKTRGQQVTLSCSPISGHRSVSWYQQTPGQGLQFLFEYFSETQRNKGNFPGRFSGRQFSNSRSEMNVSTLELGDSALYLCASSLTGEAFFGQGTRLTVV.

V gene TRBV29-1 combines with J gene TRBJ1-1; TRBD1 might be the D (6 bases). The CDR3 contains 17 residues. V shed 4 bases and J shed 4 bases, with 25 bases lying between them. The germline V gene encodes CDR1 SQVTM and CDR2 ANQGSEA. The CDR3 sequence: CSVGGWGQGTLSTEAFF. CDR3 DNA sequence: TGCAGCGTTGGAGGATGGGGGCAGGGAACTTTGAGCACTGAAGCTTTCTTT.

The rearrangement links TRBV9 to TRBJ1-6; the match to TRBD1 covers 8 bases. V lost 3 bases and J lost 2; bases outside the gene matches: 4. The CDR3 totals 16 residues. Per germline, CDR1 SGDLS and CDR2 YYNGEE. As DNA, the CDR3 is TGTGCCAGCAGCGATCAGGGGGCGGCCTATAATTCACCCCTCCACTTT. As protein: CASSDQGAAYNSPLHF.

J is TRBJ2-1 and V is TRBV9, with a tentative D call TRBD2 (5 bases). The CDR3 spans 13 residues. V gave up 2 bases and J gave up 13 bases, with 16 bases separating them. Germline CDR1 reads SGDLS; CDR2 reads YYNGEE. The CDR3 DNA reads as TGTGCCAGCAGCGTGCTCGGACTCGGAAAACAGTTCTTC. Translating gives CASSVLGLGKQFF.

The chain recombines TRBV4-1 with TRBJ1-1; D is ambiguous. Trimming pared 2 bases from V and 6 bases from J, leaving 10 bases between. Germline values: CDR1 MGHRA, CDR2 YSYEKL. CDR3 length: 13 amino acids. As DNA, the CDR3 is TGCGCCAGCAGCCAACCCAGTAAGTCTGAAGCTTTCTTT. It codes for CASSQPSKSEAFF.

As concerns this clone: A read error may produce the germline difference seen at one junction end. The chain carries TRBV2 and TRBJ1-5; 8 nucleotides match TRBD1. CDR1 and CDR2 from the germline V gene are SNHLY and FYNNEI. The CDR3 length is 15 residues. The CDR3 loop is CASREGDRSNQPQHF. CDR3 bases: TGTGCCAGCAGGGAAGGGGACAGGAGCAATCAGCCCCAGCATTTT.

The CDR3 spells CASSIRTAYEQYF. In nucleotides, the CDR3 is TGTGCCAGTAGTATTCGGACAGCCTACGAGCAGTACTTC. This sequence joins TRBV19 and TRBJ2-7; D might be TRBD1 (6 bases). The CDR3 length is 13 residues. CDR1 is LNHDA, CDR2 SQIVND, per germline (reference sequence). V was cut by 3 bases and J by 2 bases, with 8 bases left in between. The entire variable domain, with the rest obtained from reference TRBV19 and TRBJ2-7, is as follows: DGGITQSPKYLFRKEGQNVTLSCEQNLNHDAMYWYRQDPGQGLRLIYYSQIVNDFQKGDIAEGYSVSREKKESFPLTVTSAQKNPTAFYLCASSIRTAYEQYFGPGTRLTVT.

V gene TRBV23-1 combines with J gene TRBJ1-4, with 7 bases identical to TRBD1. TRBV23-1 carries the ORF label, with uncertain function. V shed 0 bases and J 8 bases; nucleotides not matched to a gene: 9. The CDR3 extends over 16 amino acids. CDR3 nucleotides: TGCGCCAGCAGTCAATCAGGGGGCGCCGATCGGGAAAAACTGTTTTTT. Its protein product is CASSQSGGADREKLFF.

This clone was counted ten times or more. The chain employs TRBV19 and TRBJ2-5; 7 bases align to TRBD1. Germline-derived CDR1 and CDR2 are LNHDA and SQIVND (reference sequence). This CDR3 contains 14 residues. V shed 3 bases and J 2 bases; nucleotides not matched to a gene: 3. CDR3 DNA: TGTGCCAGTAGTATGGTGGGACAGCAAGAGACCCAGTACTTC. Translation: CASSMVGQQETQYF.

In its sample, this clone was seen a few times. J is TRBJ1-1 and V is TRBV6-6; 7 nucleotides line up with TRBD1. Germline lookup yields CDR1 MNHNY and CDR2 SVGAGI (reference sequence). CDR3 length: 13 amino acids. The V segment lost 2 bases and the J segment 6 bases; nucleotides outside the gene matches: 3. CDR3 protein: CASSYPDRSEAFF. In nucleotides, the CDR3 is TGTGCCAGCAGTTACCCGGACAGGTCTGAAGCTTTCTTT.

This clone has just a few counts. The V and J genes are TRBV11-2 and TRBJ2-5; perhaps TRBD2 as D (6 bases). Trimming shortened V by 1 base and J by 4 bases, and 13 bases separated the two germline ends. This CDR3 has 15 amino acids. The germline gives CDR1 SGHAT, CDR2 FQNNGV. In nucleotides, the CDR3 is TGTGCCAGCAGCTTAGGGGCGGGGCCGGGAGAGACCCAGTACTTC. Protein sequence: CASSLGAGPGETQYF.

This clone has just one count. The genes are TRBV7-9 and TRBJ2-7, with a possible D match to TRBD1 (5 bases). Trimming removed 3 bases from V and 5 bases from J, with 17 bases in between. Germline values: CDR1 SEHNR, CDR2 FQNEAQ (reference sequence). CDR3 length equals 15 residues. CDR3 loop: CASSFTQVRLHEQYF. The CDR3 bases are TGTGCCAGCAGCTTTACACAGGTGAGGCTCCACGAGCAGTACTTC.

Here the CDR3 DNA reads TGTGCCATCAGTGAGGGGGGTAGCGGGGCCTCCACAGATACGCAGTATTTT. Translating it yields CAISEGGSGASTDTQYF. The chain links TRBV10-3 to TRBJ2-3; 8 nucleotides align to TRBD2. This CDR3 has 17 residues. Germline V gene lookup returns CDR1 ENHRY and CDR2 SYGVKD. Germline trimming cut 2 bases from V and 2 bases from J; bases unmatched to any gene: 9.

This chain connects TRBV18 to TRBJ2-7; the D gene is possibly TRBD1 (5 bases). Germline assignment: CDR1 KGHSH and CDR2 LQKENI. The CDR3 covers 13 residues. Trimming took off 6 bases at V and 0 bases at J, with 9 bases between the two ends. The CDR3 sequence is CASSQGASYEQYF. The DNA for the CDR3 is TGTGCCAGCTCCCAGGGTGCCTCCTACGAGCAGTACTTC.

The rearrangement uses TRBV2 and TRBJ1-1, with 11 bases matching TRBD1. V dropped 6 bases and J dropped 4; count of bases not matched to a gene: 7. Looked up from germline, CDR1 is SNHLY and CDR2 is FYNNEI. The CDR3 consists of 15 residues. The CDR3 sequence is CASSGQGALGTEAFF. In nucleotides, the CDR3 is TGTGCCAGCAGCGGACAGGGGGCGTTGGGCACTGAAGCTTTCTTT.

This clone was found once. The chain joins TRBV29-1 to TRBJ1-1; 7 nucleotides align to TRBD1. V trimming: 7 bases; J trimming: 5 bases; junction bases outside the gene matches: 4. The CDR3 is 11 amino acids. The germline V gene has CDR1 SQVTM and CDR2 ANQGSEA. The CDR3 protein is CSGKQGTEAFF. CDR3 coding DNA: TGCAGCGGAAAACAGGGGACTGAAGCTTTCTTT.

V and J are TRBV7-8 and TRBJ2-2, with 12 bases matching TRBD2. CDR1 is SGHVS and CDR2 is FQNEAQ in the germline V gene. With V trimmed by 2 bases and J by 5 bases, 3 bases remained unmatched. CDR3 length: 16 amino acids. CDR3 protein: CASSLTSGGRTGELFF. The CDR3 bases are TGTGCCAGCAGCTTAACTAGCGGGGGGAGGACCGGGGAGCTGTTTTTT.

The chain joins TRBV2 to TRBJ2-7, with D tentatively TRBD1 (6 bases). V was trimmed by 7 bases and J by 5 bases, leaving 21 bases between them. CDR1 SNHLY and CDR2 FYNNEI come from the germline V gene. The CDR3 has 15 residues. Here the CDR3 DNA reads TGTGCCAGCACCGTCGGAGGTGGGGGCTTCGACGAGCAGTACTTC. This gives the protein CASTVGGGGFDEQYF.

The CDR3 bases are TGTGCCAGCTCACCAGGGGGACAGGGAGGTAATGAGCAGTTCTTC. It specifies CASSPGGQGGNEQFF. This rearrangement joins TRBV18 to TRBJ2-1; 9 bases line up with TRBD1. J was trimmed by 7 bases and V by 2 bases; bases with no gene match: 6. The CDR3 sequence is 15 residues long. Per the germline V gene, CDR1 is KGHSH and CDR2 is LQKENI.

The chain links TRBV15 to TRBJ1-1, with no clear D. The germline gives CDR1 LNHNV, CDR2 YYDKDF (reference sequence). The CDR3 sequence is 16 residues long. The V end lost 5 bases, the J end lost 1 base, and 17 bases lay between the germline ends. The CDR3: CATSPGNLRANTEAFF. The CDR3, as DNA: TGTGCCACCAGCCCGGGAAATTTACGGGCGAACACTGAAGCTTTCTTT.